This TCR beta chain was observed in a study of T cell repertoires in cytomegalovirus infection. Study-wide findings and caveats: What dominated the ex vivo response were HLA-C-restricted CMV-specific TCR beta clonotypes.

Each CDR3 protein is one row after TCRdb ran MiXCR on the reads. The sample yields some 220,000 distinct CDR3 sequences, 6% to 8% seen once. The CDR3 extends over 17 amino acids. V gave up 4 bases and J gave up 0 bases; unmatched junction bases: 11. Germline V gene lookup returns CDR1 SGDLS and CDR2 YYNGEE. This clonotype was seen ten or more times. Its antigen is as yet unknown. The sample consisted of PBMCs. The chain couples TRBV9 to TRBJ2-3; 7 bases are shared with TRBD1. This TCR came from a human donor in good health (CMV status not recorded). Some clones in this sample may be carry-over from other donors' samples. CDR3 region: CASSTTRDSFSTDTQYF. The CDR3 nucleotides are TGTGCCAGCAGCACAACCCGGGACAGCTTTAGCACAGATACGCAGTATTTT.